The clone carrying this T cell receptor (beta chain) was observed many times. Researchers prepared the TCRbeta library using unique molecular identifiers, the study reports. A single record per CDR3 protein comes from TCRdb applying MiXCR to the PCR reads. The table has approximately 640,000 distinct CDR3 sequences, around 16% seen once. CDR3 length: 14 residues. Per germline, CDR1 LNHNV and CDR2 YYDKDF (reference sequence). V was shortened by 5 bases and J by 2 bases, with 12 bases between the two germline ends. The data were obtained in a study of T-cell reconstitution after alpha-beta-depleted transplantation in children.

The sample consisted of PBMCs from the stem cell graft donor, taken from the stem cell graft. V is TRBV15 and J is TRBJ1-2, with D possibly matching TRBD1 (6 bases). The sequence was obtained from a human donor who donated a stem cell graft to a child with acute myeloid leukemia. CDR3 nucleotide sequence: TGTGCCACCAGCTCCCGGACAGACAACTATGGCTACACCTTC. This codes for CATSSRTDNYGYTF.